One and the same sample provided the 20 T cell receptor beta chains below, sequenced in a study of cytomegalovirus exposure and HLA in healthy donors. It was with 60 Vbeta and 13 Jbeta primers that the PCR ran. Data came from immunoSEQ multiplex PCR; TCRdb stores just in-frame clones and leaves some out. Of more than 85,000 clones in the sample, about 80% were seen once. Sequenced material: PBMCs. The receptors were gathered from a middle-aged man in good health and CMV-seronegative.

This clone was observed once. This CDR3 is also generated by other DNA sequences in the sample. The chain is built from TRBV10-3 and TRBJ1-1; D is unclear. V was cut by 4 bases and J by 6 bases, with 9 bases left in between. Germline assignment: CDR1 ENHRY and CDR2 SYGVKD. The CDR3 covers 12 residues. The CDR3 DNA reads TGTGCCATCAGTGGAGGAAACGCTGAAGCTTTCTTT. Its protein product is CAISGGNAEAFF.

This CDR3 reads CASSSTRVYEQYF. The CDR3 DNA sequence: TGTGCCAGCAGCTCGACCAGGGTCTACGAGCAGTACTTC. This chain joins TRBV7-9 and TRBJ2-7, with TRBD1 as a possible D gene (5 bases). CDR3 length: 13 amino acids. Germline V CDR1 and CDR2: SEHNR, FQNEAQ (reference sequence). V was pared by 4 bases and J by 3 bases, with 10 bases between.

The V and J genes are TRBV6-5 and TRBJ2-5, with TRBD2 matching 9 bases. The J call may be wrong; the DNA end is better matched by TRBJ2-7. The germline V gene encodes CDR1 MNHEY and CDR2 SVGAGI. The CDR3 loop spans 15 amino acids. CDR3 bases: TGTGCCAGCAGTTACGGTGCGGGAGGGCCCCTCGAGCAGTACTTC. Translation: CASSYGAGGPLEQYF.

J is TRBJ2-7 and V is TRBV29-1; 8 nucleotides agree with TRBD2. The CDR3 runs 13 residues. CDR1 and CDR2 from the germline V gene are SQVTM and ANQGSEA. Losses at the gene ends were 7 bases for V and 1 base for J; bases not matched to a gene: 6. For the CDR3, the DNA is TGCAGCGCCGGCGGGACTAGTTCCTACGAGCAGTACTTC. Protein: CSAGGTSSYEQYF.

This clone occurred a few times. The V and J genes are TRBV7-2 and TRBJ2-1; 10 bases agree with TRBD2. The CDR3 extends over 16 amino acids. CDR1 SGHTA and CDR2 FQGNSA come from the germline V gene. Trimming took 0 bases from V and 6 from J; bases not matched to a gene: 5. CDR3: CASSLASSGRVNEQFF. The CDR3 coding sequence is TGTGCCAGCAGCTTAGCGTCCAGCGGGAGGGTCAATGAGCAGTTCTTC.

This chain joins TRBV7-2 and TRBJ2-3; D may be TRBD1 (5 bases). In germline, CDR1 is SGHTA, CDR2 FQGNSA. The CDR3 has 13 amino acids. V lost 6 bases to trimming and J lost 4 bases, with 11 bases between them. DNA for the CDR3: TGTGCCAGCAGTTCCAGGGTGGCAGATACGCAGTATTTT. Encoded protein: CASSSRVADTQYF.

The rearrangement joins TRBV28 to TRBJ1-4, with 11 bases that match TRBD1. The CDR3 loop spans 22 amino acids. Losses at the gene ends were 7 bases for V and 6 bases for J; bases not matched to a gene: 28. The germline CDR1 and CDR2 sequences are MDHEN and SYDVKM. The CDR3 loop reads CASTDTLSGTGGIGHSDEKLFF. CDR3 nucleotides: TGTGCCAGCACCGATACCCTCTCCGGGACAGGGGGAATTGGGCACAGTGATGAAAAACTGTTTTTT.

This clone was seen more than once but under ten times. This chain joins TRBV19 and TRBJ2-1, with a tentative D call TRBD2 (6 bases). There are 15 residues in the CDR3. V shed 2 bases and J shed 5 bases, with 13 bases lying between them. Germline V gene data show CDR1 as LNHDA and CDR2 as SQIVND (reference sequence). In nucleotides, the CDR3 is TGTGCCAGTAGTATATTGGGAGGACCCCACAATGAGCAGTTCTTC. It codes for CASSILGGPHNEQFF.

The chain uses TRBV25-1 and TRBJ1-2; D remains unclear. Germline CDR1 reads MGHDK; CDR2 reads SYGVNS. The CDR3 sequence is 14 residues long. Trimming removed 2 bases from V and 7 bases from J, with 14 bases in between. Written as DNA, the CDR3 is TGTGCCAGCAGTGAAGCTCTTGTGGCAGGTGGCTACACCTTC. The encoded protein is CASSEALVAGGYTF.

The chain has TRBV19 and TRBJ1-3, with 7 bases identical to TRBD1. The trim removed 5 bases at V and 2 bases at J, leaving 6 bases unmatched. There are 15 residues in the CDR3. Germline loops: CDR1 LNHDA, CDR2 SQIVND (reference sequence). In DNA, the CDR3 is TGTGCCAGTAGTGGACGCGACAGGGCTGGAAACACCATATATTTT. It is translated as CASSGRDRAGNTIYF.

The genes are TRBV6-5 and TRBJ2-1; D gene uncertain. The germline V gene encodes CDR1 MNHEY and CDR2 SVGAGI. The V end was cut by 2 bases, the J end by 6 bases, with 8 bases between. There are 13 residues in the CDR3. The CDR3 loop reads CASSYASVNEQFF. CDR3 DNA sequence: TGTGCCAGCAGTTACGCGTCTGTCAATGAGCAGTTCTTC.

Points on this clone: An end of the junction does not agree with germline; a read error may underlie this. The chain carries TRBV7-9 and TRBJ2-7; 10 nucleotides match TRBD1. The CDR3 has 16 amino acids. Germline CDR1 reads SEHNR; CDR2 reads FQNEAQ (reference sequence). The CDR3 here is CSSSTPGTGVSYEQYF. The CDR3 coding sequence is TGTTCCAGCAGCACCCCCGGGACAGGGGTTTCCTACGAGCAGTACTTC.

The chain has TRBV18 and TRBJ1-4; D may be TRBD1 (6 bases). The V end lost 6 bases, the J end lost 8 bases, and 16 bases lay between the germline ends. The CDR3 runs 14 residues. Germline CDR1 reads KGHSH; CDR2 reads LQKENI. CDR3 in DNA: TGTGCCAGCTCTACACAGGGCTTTCGCGAAAAACTGTTTTTT. Translation gives CASSTQGFREKLFF. Supplemented by reference TRBV18 and TRBJ1-4, the full variable domain reads NAGVMQNPRHLVRRRGQEARLRCSPMKGHSHVYWYRQLPEEGLKFMVYLQKENIIDESGMPKERFSAEFPKEGPSILRIQQVVRGDSAAYFCASSTQGFREKLFFGSGTQLSVL.

This clone showed up just a few times. V is TRBV4-1 and J is TRBJ1-1, with TRBD1 identical over 8 bases. V lost 4 bases, J lost 4 bases, and 2 bases stayed unmatched. The CDR3 is 13 amino acids. Germline lookup yields CDR1 MGHRA and CDR2 YSYEKL. The CDR3 nucleotides are TGCGCCAGCAGCCTGGACAGGGTCACTGAAGCTTTCTTT. It encodes CASSLDRVTEAFF.

The V call is TRBV2, the J call TRBJ2-7; 11 bases are shared with TRBD2. The CDR3 has 15 residues. Germline lookup yields CDR1 SNHLY and CDR2 FYNNEI. With V trimmed by 8 bases and J by 5 bases, 11 bases remained unmatched. The CDR3 nucleotides read TGTGCCAGCGCTCTTAGCGGGGGGGCTGAGCACGAGCAGTACTTC. As protein: CASALSGGAEHEQYF. Using reference TRBV2 and TRBJ2-7 for the parts outside the CDR3, the full variable domain is EPEVTQTPSHQVTQMGQEVILRCVPISNHLYFYWYRQILGQKVEFLVSFYNNEISEKSEIFDDQFSVERPDGSNFTLKIRSTKLEDSAMYFCASALSGGAEHEQYFGPGTRLTVT.

The chain combines TRBV30 with TRBJ2-4, with D hard to call. CDR1 is GTSNPN and CDR2 is SVGIG in the germline V gene (reference sequence). The V and J ends lost 3 bases and 7 bases respectively, with 16 bases between them. The CDR3 spans 14 residues. CDR3 nucleotides: TGTGCCTGGAGCCAACCCTCAATTCGGAACATTCAGTACTTC. This translates into CAWSQPSIRNIQYF.

The rearrangement links TRBV5-4 to TRBJ2-7; 9 bases fit TRBD2. The CDR3 sequence is 15 residues long. Germline CDR1 reads SGHNT; CDR2 reads YYREEE (reference sequence). Trimming at V came to 7 bases and at J to 4 bases, leaving 12 bases not matched to a gene. CDR3 protein: CASGRLREGLYEQYF. The CDR3 DNA is TGTGCCAGCGGCCGGTTGCGGGAGGGCCTGTACGAGCAGTACTTC.

The rearrangement uses TRBV28 and TRBJ2-1; D gene uncertain. The CDR3 length is 12 residues. V dropped 6 bases and J dropped 3 bases, with 6 bases sitting between them. Per the germline V gene, CDR1 is MDHEN and CDR2 is SYDVKM. The CDR3 sequence: CASSPLYNEQFF. In DNA, the CDR3 is TGTGCCAGCAGCCCCCTCTACAATGAGCAGTTCTTC.

This clone was recorded a few times. This chain links TRBV27 with TRBJ1-6; possibly TRBD1 for D (5 bases). Germline values: CDR1 MNHEY, CDR2 SMNVEV (reference sequence). Trimming took 2 bases from V and 8 from J, leaving 13 bases between them. The CDR3 has 15 residues. CDR3 coding DNA: TGTGCCAGCAGTTTACAGGGAAAAGCCCATTCACCCCTCCACTTT. It yields the protein CASSLQGKAHSPLHF.

The V and J genes are TRBV4-3 and TRBJ2-1; 7 bases fit TRBD2. CDR3 length: 15 amino acids. Germline V gene data show CDR1 as LGHNA and CDR2 as YSLEER. The junction had 7 bases not matched to a gene; V was cut back by 4 bases and J by 4 bases. CDR3 sequence (DNA): TGCGCCAGCAGCCGAGGGAGGGAACAATACAATGAGCAGTTCTTC. This codes for CASSRGREQYNEQFF.